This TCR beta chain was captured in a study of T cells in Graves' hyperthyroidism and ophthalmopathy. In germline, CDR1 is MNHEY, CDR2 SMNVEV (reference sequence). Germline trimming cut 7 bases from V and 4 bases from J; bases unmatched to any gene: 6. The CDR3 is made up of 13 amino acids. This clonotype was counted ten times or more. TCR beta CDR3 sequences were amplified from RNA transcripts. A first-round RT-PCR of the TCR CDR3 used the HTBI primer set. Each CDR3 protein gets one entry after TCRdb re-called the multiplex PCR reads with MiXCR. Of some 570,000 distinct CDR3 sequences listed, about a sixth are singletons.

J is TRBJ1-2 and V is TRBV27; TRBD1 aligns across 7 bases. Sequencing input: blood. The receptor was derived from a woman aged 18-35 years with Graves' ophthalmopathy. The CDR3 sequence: CASKDREAYGYTF. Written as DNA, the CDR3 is TGTGCCAGCAAAGACAGGGAAGCCTATGGCTACACCTTC.